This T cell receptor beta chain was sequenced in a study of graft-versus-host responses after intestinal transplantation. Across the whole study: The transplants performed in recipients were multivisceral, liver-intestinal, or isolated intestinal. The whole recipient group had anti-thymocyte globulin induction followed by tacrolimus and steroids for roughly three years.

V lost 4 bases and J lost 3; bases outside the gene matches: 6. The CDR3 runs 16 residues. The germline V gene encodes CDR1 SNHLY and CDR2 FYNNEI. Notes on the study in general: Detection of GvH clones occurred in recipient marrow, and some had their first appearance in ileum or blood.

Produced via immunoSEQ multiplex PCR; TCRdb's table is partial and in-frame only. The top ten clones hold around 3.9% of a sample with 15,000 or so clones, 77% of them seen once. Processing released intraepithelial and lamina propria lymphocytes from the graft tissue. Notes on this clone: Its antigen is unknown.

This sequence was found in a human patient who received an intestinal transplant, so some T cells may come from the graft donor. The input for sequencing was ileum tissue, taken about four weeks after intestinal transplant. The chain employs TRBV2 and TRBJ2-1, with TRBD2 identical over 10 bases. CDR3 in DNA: TGTGCCAGCAGTGGGGTAGGGACTAGCGACTACAATGAGCAGTTCTTC. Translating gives CASSGVGTSDYNEQFF.